These T cell receptor beta chains were read from a single sample in a study of shared clonotypes between healthy human individuals. TCRdb keeps only in-frame clones here, not all; method: immunoSEQ multiplex PCR. Of around 1.9 million clones in the sample, 85% to 95% were seen once. Sample: naive CD8+ T cells from PBMCs. The receptors were gathered from a man between 18 and 35 years old in good health. Some clones in this sample may be carry-over from other donors' samples. The CDR3 runs from the conserved cysteine through the conserved F or W. A D gene is named only where the DNA matches it firmly. Clone sizes are given selectively: once, few, many, or a class where the clone is expanded.

clone size: -; J gene: TRBJ2-5; D gene: -; V gene: TRBV2; CDR3 DNA: TGTGCCAGCAACACGGACACCAGCCTCCAAGAGACCCAGTACTTC; CDR3 protein: CASNTDTSLQETQYF
clone size: -; J gene: TRBJ2-7; D gene: -; V gene: TRBV27; CDR3 DNA: TGTGCCAGCAGTAACCTCGGCCCGAGCCCGTCATATAGGGGGGCCTACGAGCAGTACTTC; CDR3 protein: CASSNLGPSPSYRGAYEQYF
clone size: -; J gene: TRBJ2-7; D gene: -; V gene: TRBV27; CDR3 DNA: TGTGCCAGCAGTTTAGCAGCGGATTGGAGCGAGCAGTACTTC; CDR3 protein: CASSLAADWSEQYF
clone size: -; J gene: TRBJ2-3; D gene: TRBD1; V gene: TRBV7-9; CDR3 DNA: TGTGCCAGCAGCTTAGCGGGACAGGGGGGAAGCACAGATACGCAGTATTTT; CDR3 protein: CASSLAGQGGSTDTQYF
clone size: -; J gene: TRBJ2-1; D gene: TRBD2; V gene: TRBV29-1; CDR3 DNA: TGCAGCGTTGAGGGAGGGGAGCAGCACTACAATGAGCAGTTCTTC; CDR3 protein: CSVEGGEQHYNEQFF
clone size: -; J gene: TRBJ2-7; D gene: TRBD2; V gene: TRBV4-1; CDR3 DNA: TGCGCCAGCAGCCAAGGGGAGGGAGCCTACGAGCAGTACTTC; CDR3 protein: CASSQGEGAYEQYF
clone size: -; J gene: TRBJ2-7; D gene: -; V gene: TRBV27; CDR3 DNA: TGTGCCAGCAGTGGGGATCCTCCCTACGAGCAGTACTTC; CDR3 protein: CASSGDPPYEQYF
clone size: -; J gene: TRBJ1-3; D gene: -; V gene: TRBV18; CDR3 DNA: TGTGCCAGCTCACCAGGGGTGGTCAGCTCTGGAAACACCATATATTTT; CDR3 protein: CASSPGVVSSGNTIYF
clone size: -; J gene: TRBJ2-2; D gene: -; V gene: TRBV4-3; CDR3 DNA: TGCGCCAGCAGCGACAGGAACACCGGGGAGCTGTTTTTT; CDR3 protein: CASSDRNTGELFF
clone size: -; J gene: TRBJ2-1; D gene: -; V gene: TRBV29-1; CDR3 DNA: TGCAGCGTCCCAGGGAGCGGGCCGTACAATGAGCAGTTCTTC; CDR3 protein: CSVPGSGPYNEQFF
clone size: -; J gene: TRBJ2-1; D gene: TRBD2; V gene: TRBV27; CDR3 DNA: TGTGCCAGCAGTTTACTTTCAGCGGGAGGGCGGGATGAGCAGTTCTTC; CDR3 protein: CASSLLSAGGRDEQFF
clone size: -; J gene: TRBJ2-1; D gene: TRBD2; V gene: TRBV7-8; CDR3 DNA: TGTGCCAGCAGCTCGCCAATTAGCGGGAGGAGGAACAATGAGCAGTTCTTC; CDR3 protein: CASSSPISGRRNNEQFF
clone size: -; J gene: TRBJ1-2; D gene: TRBD1; V gene: TRBV5-6; CDR3 DNA: TGTGCCAGCAGCATAACAGGGGCGGGTGGCTACACCTTC; CDR3 protein: CASSITGAGGYTF
clone size: -; J gene: TRBJ1-3; D gene: -; V gene: TRBV4-3; CDR3 DNA: TGCGCCAGCAGCCAAGAAACGCGAAACACCATATATTTT; CDR3 protein: CASSQETRNTIYF
clone size: -; J gene: TRBJ1-5; D gene: -; V gene: TRBV4-2; CDR3 DNA: TGTGCCAGCAGCCAAGTGAGCAGGGATCTTAGCAATCAGCCCCAGCATTTT; CDR3 protein: CASSQVSRDLSNQPQHF
clone size: -; J gene: TRBJ2-2; D gene: TRBD2; V gene: TRBV9; CDR3 DNA: TGTGCCAGCAGCCTGAAGCGGGGTGGTAACACCGGGGAGCTGTTTTTT; CDR3 protein: CASSLKRGGNTGELFF
clone size: -; J gene: TRBJ1-1; D gene: -; V gene: TRBV27; CDR3 DNA: TGTGCCAGCAGTTTCTTTGGGACCCTGAACACTGAAGCTTTCTTT; CDR3 protein: CASSFFGTLNTEAFF
clone size: -; J gene: TRBJ1-2; D gene: -; V gene: TRBV7-9; CDR3 DNA: TGTGCCAGCAGCTTGGACGTGGGGCCGGGGATCTATGGCTACACCTTC; CDR3 protein: CASSLDVGPGIYGYTF
clone size: -; J gene: TRBJ1-5; D gene: -; V gene: TRBV4-2; CDR3 DNA: TGTGCCAGCAGCCCCTGGCGGGATAGCAATCAGCCCCAGCATTTT; CDR3 protein: CASSPWRDSNQPQHF
clone size: few; J gene: TRBJ2-7; D gene: TRBD2; V gene: TRBV7-6; CDR3 DNA: TGTGCCAGCAGCTTAGGCAGCGGGATGAACTACGAGCAGTACTTC; CDR3 protein: CASSLGSGMNYEQYF
clone size: -; J gene: TRBJ2-7; D gene: TRBD1; V gene: TRBV5-8; CDR3 DNA: TGTGCCAGCCCCCCAATCCGGGACAGGGAACTCGGGCAGTACTTC; CDR3 protein: CASPPIRDRELGQYF
clone size: once; J gene: TRBJ1-4; D gene: -; V gene: TRBV5-1; CDR3 DNA: TGCGCCAGCAGCTTTTCAGGCAGGGCGGACCGGGAAAAACTGTTTTTT; CDR3 protein: CASSFSGRADREKLFF
clone size: -; J gene: TRBJ2-7; D gene: -; V gene: TRBV6-1; CDR3 DNA: TGTGCCAGCAGAACAGGAGAAAACAGCGAGCAGTACTTC; CDR3 protein: CASRTGENSEQYF
clone size: once; J gene: TRBJ2-1; D gene: -; V gene: TRBV19; CDR3 DNA: TGTGCCAGTTCACACCCAGAATACCTTTACAATGAGCAGTTCTTC; CDR3 protein: CASSHPEYLYNEQFF
clone size: -; J gene: TRBJ2-1; D gene: TRBD2; V gene: TRBV13; CDR3 DNA: TGTGCCAGCGGACTAGCGGGAAAAAAGATTATGGTTGAGCAGTTCTTC; CDR3 protein: CASGLAGKKIMVEQFF
clone size: -; J gene: TRBJ2-1; D gene: TRBD2; V gene: TRBV7-9; CDR3 DNA: TGTGCCAGCAGCTTGCCCCTAGGGACTAGCTTCTTC; CDR3 protein: CASSLPLGTSFF
clone size: -; J gene: TRBJ1-2; D gene: -; V gene: TRBV6-1; CDR3 DNA: TGTGCCAGCAGTGAATGGTCAAACTATGGCTACACCTTC; CDR3 protein: CASSEWSNYGYTF
clone size: -; J gene: TRBJ1-2; D gene: TRBD1; V gene: TRBV14; CDR3 DNA: TGTGCCAGCAGCCGGCAGGGGGCCGATGGCTACACCTTC; CDR3 protein: CASSRQGADGYTF
clone size: -; J gene: TRBJ2-3; D gene: -; V gene: TRBV28; CDR3 DNA: TGTGCCAGCAGTGATAAGGGGAGGCCAGATACGCAGTATTTT; CDR3 protein: CASSDKGRPDTQYF
clone size: -; J gene: TRBJ2-1; D gene: TRBD2; V gene: TRBV28; CDR3 DNA: TGTGCCAGCAGTTTGTTAGCGGGAGAAGACTACAATGAGCAGTTCTTC; CDR3 protein: CASSLLAGEDYNEQFF
clone size: -; J gene: TRBJ2-1; D gene: TRBD2; V gene: TRBV25-1; CDR3 DNA: TGTGCCAGCAGTGAATTACGTAGCGGGAGTTCGCGGCAGTTCTTC; CDR3 protein: CASSELRSGSSRQFF
clone size: -; J gene: TRBJ2-7; D gene: TRBD1; V gene: TRBV27; CDR3 DNA: TGTGCCAGCAGCAATCGACAGGGGTCCTACGAGCAGTACTTC; CDR3 protein: CASSNRQGSYEQYF
clone size: -; J gene: TRBJ2-1; D gene: TRBD2; V gene: TRBV6-1; CDR3 DNA: TGTGCCAGCAGTGGTGTAGCGGGAAGAGACTACAATGAGCAGTTCTTC; CDR3 protein: CASSGVAGRDYNEQFF
clone size: -; J gene: TRBJ2-3; D gene: TRBD2; V gene: TRBV4-3; CDR3 DNA: TGCGCCAGCAGCCCTCACTGGCCACTAGCGGGGGACCCCACAGATACGCAGTATTTT; CDR3 protein: CASSPHWPLAGDPTDTQYF
clone size: -; J gene: TRBJ2-1; D gene: TRBD1; V gene: TRBV18; CDR3 DNA: TGTGCCAGCTCACCACCCGATCAGGGGGCTAGGTCCTACAATGAGCAGTTCTTC; CDR3 protein: CASSPPDQGARSYNEQFF
clone size: -; J gene: TRBJ2-7; D gene: -; V gene: TRBV4-2; CDR3 DNA: TGTGCCAGCAGCCAAGGAGGGACAATGTTCACCTACGAGCAGTACTTC; CDR3 protein: CASSQGGTMFTYEQYF